This T cell receptor beta chain appears in the sequencing data of a study of blood T cell repertoires in COVID-19. Sequencing was performed with immunoSEQ multiplex PCR; in TCRdb, only in-frame clones are kept and a portion is missing. The profile shows under 450,000 clones, about 88% of them singletons. Seattle patients were enrolled while actively infected and followed longitudinally. This CDR3 is 16 amino acids long. V lost 4 bases to trimming and J lost 6 bases; unmatched junction nucleotides: 10. The germline gives CDR1 MGHRA, CDR2 YSYEKL. This rearrangement joins TRBV4-1 to TRBJ2-1; 9 bases are a match to TRBD1. This sequence originates from a woman aged 55-70 years with COVID-19, enrolled during active disease. Sequencing input: peripheral blood. CDR3 protein: CASSPIKGTGFNEQFF. In nucleotides, the CDR3 is TGCGCCAGCAGCCCCATCAAGGGGACAGGGTTCAATGAGCAGTTCTTC.